These 12 T cell receptor beta chains originate from one sample sequenced in a study of cytomegalovirus exposure and HLA in healthy donors. PCR used 60 Vbeta primers and 13 Jbeta primers. Method: immunoSEQ multiplex PCR; TCRdb's copy keeps in-frame clones and lacks some. The sample yields over 150,000 clones, roughly 80% seen once. Input material: PBMCs. Receptors were obtained from a man aged 50 or older in good health and CMV-seropositive.

The chain is built from TRBV14 and TRBJ2-7; possible D gene TRBD1, 5 bases. The CDR3 extends over 16 amino acids. Germline CDR1 reads SGHDN; CDR2 reads FVKESK. The ends were cut back, 1 base at V and 4 bases at J, with 17 bases in the middle. CDR3 DNA: TGTGCCAGCAGCCAAGGATCTGGGGCCAGGCGGTACGAGCAGTACTTC. Amino acid sequence: CASSQGSGARRYEQYF. The full variable domain, its missing parts supplied by reference TRBV14 and TRBJ2-7, is EAGVTQFPSHSVIEKGQTVTLRCDPISGHDNLYWYRRVMGKEIKFLLHFVKESKQDESGMPNNRFLAERTGGTYSTLKVQPAELEDSGVYFCASSQGSGARRYEQYFGPGTRLTVT.

The chain joins TRBV18 to TRBJ2-5; 12 bases match TRBD1. CDR1 is KGHSH, CDR2 LQKENI, per germline. CDR3 size: 15 residues. V was pared by 6 bases and J by 7 bases, with 9 bases of the junction left unmatched. The CDR3 nucleotides are TGTGCCAGCTCGGCCGGGACAGGGGGCGCAGGGACCCAGTACTTC. Protein sequence: CASSAGTGGAGTQYF. The variable domain in full, with the rest retrieved from reference TRBV18 and TRBJ2-5, is NAGVMQNPRHLVRRRGQEARLRCSPMKGHSHVYWYRQLPEEGLKFMVYLQKENIIDESGMPKERFSAEFPKEGPSILRIQQVVRGDSAAYFCASSAGTGGAGTQYFGPGTRLLVL.

This sequence joins TRBV6-5 and TRBJ2-3; 11 bases line up with TRBD2. CDR1 MNHEY and CDR2 SVGAGI come from the germline V gene. The CDR3 has 15 amino acids. With V trimmed by 6 bases and J by 2 bases, 4 bases remained unmatched. CDR3 DNA sequence: TGTGCCAGCAGCATACTAGCGGGGGACACAGATACGCAGTATTTT. Translated: CASSILAGDTDTQYF.

The rearrangement uses TRBV18 and TRBJ2-1; TRBD1 agrees at 9 bases. The CDR3 runs 17 residues. The junction had 7 bases not matched to a gene; V was cut back by 2 bases and J by 2 bases. Germline CDR1 is KGHSH and CDR2 is LQKENI. The CDR3 loop reads CASSPKGQGLTYNEQFF. Written as DNA, the CDR3 is TGTGCCAGCTCACCAAAGGGACAGGGATTGACCTACAATGAGCAGTTCTTC.

This clone was counted a few times. The genes are TRBV15 and TRBJ1-1; 8 nucleotides line up with TRBD1. With 1 base clipped from V and 1 base from J, the junction kept 5 bases outside the gene matches. The CDR3 runs to 16 residues. Per germline, CDR1 LNHNV and CDR2 YYDKDF (reference sequence). The CDR3 loop reads CATSRVFDRGNTEAFF. The CDR3 DNA follows: TGTGCCACCAGCAGAGTCTTTGACAGGGGGAACACTGAAGCTTTCTTT.

This chain joins TRBV7-8 and TRBJ2-7, with TRBD1 matching 8 bases. The V gene end was trimmed by 1 base and the J gene end by 2 bases; junction bases not matched to a gene: 1. CDR1 is SGHVS and CDR2 is FQNEAQ in the germline V gene. The CDR3 is made up of 14 amino acids. Written as DNA, the CDR3 is TGTGCCAGCAGCTTAGGGACAGGGCCCTACGAGCAGTACTTC. It specifies CASSLGTGPYEQYF.

This chain joins TRBV18 and TRBJ2-3; D gene ambiguous. V was shortened by 3 bases and J by 5 bases, with 21 bases between the two germline ends. Germline V gene lookup returns CDR1 KGHSH and CDR2 LQKENI. The CDR3 spans 17 residues. In DNA, the CDR3 is TGTGCCAGCTCACCGAGTCGGCTAGAGGTCTTGATAGATACGCAGTATTTT. Translating gives CASSPSRLEVLIDTQYF.

Only a few counts were recorded for this clone. This chain's CDR3 is CASSYSTLPPQDTQYF. CDR3 nucleotide sequence: TGTGCCAGCAGTTACTCGACTCTCCCTCCCCAAGATACGCAGTATTTT. J is TRBJ2-3 and V is TRBV6-5; no firm D call. CDR1 is MNHEY, CDR2 SVGAGI, per germline. The CDR3 spans 16 residues. Trimming took 0 bases from V and 5 from J, leaving 15 bases between them.

This clone appeared a single time. V usage is TRBV6-5 and J usage is TRBJ1-1, with a possible D match to TRBD1 (5 bases). Trimming left V 4 bases short and J 8 bases short, with 14 bases between. This CDR3 is 13 amino acids long. Per germline, CDR1 MNHEY and CDR2 SVGAGI. CDR3: CASSSPGTSEAFF. For the CDR3, the DNA is TGTGCCAGCAGTTCGCCAGGGACTTCCGAAGCTTTCTTT.

This clone has just one count. The chain is built from TRBV9 and TRBJ2-3; possible D gene TRBD2, 6 bases. V was trimmed by 4 bases and J by 4 bases, leaving 13 bases between them. The germline V gene has CDR1 SGDLS and CDR2 YYNGEE. The CDR3 contains 14 residues. The CDR3 DNA is TGTGCCAGCAGCCGTATGTCTAGCGCAGATACGCAGTATTTT. The encoded protein is CASSRMSSADTQYF.

The V call is TRBV30, the J call TRBJ1-1, with 10 nucleotides matching TRBD1. The CDR3 totals 14 residues. Unmatched junction bases numbered 2, after V lost 2 bases and J lost 2 bases. The germline gives CDR1 GTSNPN, CDR2 SVGIG (reference sequence). CDR3 in DNA: TGTGCCTGGAGTCTGACAGGGGGCAACACTGAAGCTTTCTTT. It is translated as CAWSLTGGNTEAFF.

V gene TRBV18 combines with J gene TRBJ1-6; 9 nucleotides line up with TRBD1. The germline V gene encodes CDR1 KGHSH and CDR2 LQKENI. J lost 13 bases, V lost 4 bases, and 8 bases had no gene match. CDR3 length equals 14 residues. CDR3 amino acids: CASSQPGQGAPLHF. As DNA, the CDR3 is TGTGCCAGCTCACAACCGGGACAGGGTGCGCCCCTCCACTTT. The variable domain in full, with the rest retrieved from reference TRBV18 and TRBJ1-6, is NAGVMQNPRHLVRRRGQEARLRCSPMKGHSHVYWYRQLPEEGLKFMVYLQKENIIDESGMPKERFSAEFPKEGPSILRIQQVVRGDSAAYFCASSQPGQGAPLHFGNGTRLTVT.